This TCR beta chain comes out of a study of blood T cells in healthy people across ages. The study's findings and limits: It was found that TCR beta diversity correlated strongly with the percentage of naive T cells.

In the case of this clonotype: As yet, its antigen is unknown.

Sample donors were healthy Caucasian individuals that came from Russia, aged roughly 6 to 95. The authors ran a second PCR of roughly 6 to 12 cycles using a sample-barcoded 5' primer and a J-beta primer mix. There were at least 2.5 million CDR3-containing paired-end reads obtained from each sample. TCRdb re-called the 5' RACE reads with MiXCR, one entry per CDR3 protein. The table has about 1.4 million distinct CDR3 sequences, roughly 64% seen once. This CDR3 is 17 amino acids long. After removal of 2 bases from V and 7 bases from J, the junction contained 11 bases not matched to a gene. Germline V gives CDR1 GTSNPN, CDR2 SVGIG (reference sequence).

The chain couples TRBV30 to TRBJ2-1; 13 nucleotides align to TRBD2. The TCR sequence derives from a man aged 18 to 30 in good health. Material for sequencing was blood. The CDR3 nucleotides read TGTGCCTGGAGTCGAGGACATGGGACTAGCGGGGAGAATGAGCAGTTCTTC. Protein product: CAWSRGHGTSGENEQFF.